A single T cell receptor beta chain is shown here with its context. The sample comes from a study of blood T cell repertoires in COVID-19. For the study at large: Some COVID-19 samples were acute and others convalescent; all came from the United States, Italy and Spain.

The CDR3 is made up of 19 amino acids. Trimming took 2 bases from V and 0 from J; bases not matched to a gene: 7. Germline values: CDR1 SEHNR, CDR2 FQNEAQ (reference sequence). Sequencing was performed with immunoSEQ multiplex PCR; in TCRdb, only in-frame clones are kept and a portion is missing. The table shows about 400,000 clones, with around 90% occurring only once. Sequencing was carried out using PBMCs or T cells enriched from blood (not recorded which). This TCR was sampled from a woman aged 40-49 years with acute COVID-19. This chain uses TRBV7-9 with TRBJ2-3, with TRBD2 identical over 14 bases. CDR3 loop: CASSLIWTSGGPSTDTQYF. CDR3 in DNA: TGTGCCAGCAGCTTAATCTGGACTAGCGGGGGGCCTAGCACAGATACGCAGTATTTT.